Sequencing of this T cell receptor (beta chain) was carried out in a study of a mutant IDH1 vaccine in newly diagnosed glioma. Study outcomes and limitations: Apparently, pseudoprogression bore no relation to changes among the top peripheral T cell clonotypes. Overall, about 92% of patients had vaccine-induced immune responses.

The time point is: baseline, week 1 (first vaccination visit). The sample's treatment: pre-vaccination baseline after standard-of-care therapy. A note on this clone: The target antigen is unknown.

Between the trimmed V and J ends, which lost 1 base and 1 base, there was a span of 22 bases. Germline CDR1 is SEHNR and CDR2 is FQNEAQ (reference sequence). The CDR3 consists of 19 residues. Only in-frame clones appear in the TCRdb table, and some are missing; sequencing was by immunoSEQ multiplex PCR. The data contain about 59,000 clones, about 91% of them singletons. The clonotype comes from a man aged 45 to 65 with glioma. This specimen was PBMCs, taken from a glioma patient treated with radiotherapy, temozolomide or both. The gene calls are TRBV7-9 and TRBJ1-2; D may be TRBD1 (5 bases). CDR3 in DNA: TGTGCCAGCAGCTTAGAGAGGGGTCCCGGCAGGCTCCGTAACTATGGCTACACCTTC. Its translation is CASSLERGPGRLRNYGYTF.